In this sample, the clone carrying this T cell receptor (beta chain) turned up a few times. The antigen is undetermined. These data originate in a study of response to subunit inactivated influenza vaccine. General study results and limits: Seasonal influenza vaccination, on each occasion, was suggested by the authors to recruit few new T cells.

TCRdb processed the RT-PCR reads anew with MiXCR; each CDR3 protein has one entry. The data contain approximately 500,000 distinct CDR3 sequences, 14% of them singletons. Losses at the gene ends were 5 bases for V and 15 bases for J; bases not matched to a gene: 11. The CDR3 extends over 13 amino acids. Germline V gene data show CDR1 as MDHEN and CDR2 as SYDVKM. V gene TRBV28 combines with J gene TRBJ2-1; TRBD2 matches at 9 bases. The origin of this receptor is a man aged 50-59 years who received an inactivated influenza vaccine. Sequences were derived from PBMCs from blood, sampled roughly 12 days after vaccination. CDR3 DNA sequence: TGTGCCAGCAGTCGCCGGGGACTAGCTAGTCCGTTCTTC. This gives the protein CASSRRGLASPFF.